This record looks at one T cell receptor beta chain sequence and its context. Its specificity is unknown. This sample is part of a study of T cell responses to AZD1222 COVID-19 vaccine. Regarding the study as a whole: None of the repertoires were sampled until the peak T cell response had passed. A mostly white British donor set with more females was recruited, and clonal diversity was possibly underestimated. Baseline serostatus was positive in only a handful of AZD1222 recipients. Dominant CD4 TCR responses targeted spike regions 160-218 and 743-854.

V was shortened by 1 base and J by 12 bases, with 14 bases between the two germline ends. Germline V gene sequence: CDR1 SGHTA, CDR2 FQGNSA. The CDR3 loop spans 13 amino acids. Clones were read by immunoSEQ multiplex PCR, and TCRdb kept only the in-frame ones, dropping some. The table shows roughly 120,000 clones, with under 90% occurring only once. The material sequenced was peripheral blood, taken on day 0 of AZD1222 vaccination. The receptor's source is an adult in good health. The V and J genes are TRBV7-2 and TRBJ2-3; D is ambiguous. The CDR3 here is CASSLDGPVGQYF. The CDR3 nucleotides read TGTGCCAGCAGCTTAGATGGGCCCGTAGGTCAGTATTTT.